These T cell receptor beta chains were read from a single sample in a study of technical replicates of blood from a few donors. Method: immunoSEQ multiplex PCR; TCRdb's copy keeps in-frame clones and lacks some. The sample has under 100,000 clones; around 96% are singletons. The sequencing input was T cells isolated from PBMCs. The receptors derive from a human donor in good health. Each CDR3 is given with its conserved first and last residue. The D gene is left open where the match is weak. Expanded clones are given a class, and other clones once, few, many or no size at all.

len | d_gene | j_gene | abundance | v_gene | CDR3aa | CDR3nt
15 | TRBD2 | TRBJ2-3 | - | TRBV6-1 | CASSEDWDYTDTQYF | TGTGCCAGCAGTGAGGACTGGGACTACACAGATACGCAGTATTTT
15 | - | TRBJ1-2 | - | TRBV6-5 | CASSPPPTGYYGYTF | TGTGCCAGCAGTCCTCCCCCGACAGGATACTATGGCTACACCTTC
15 | TRBD2 | TRBJ2-1 | - | TRBV27 | CASSGWGGRYNEQFF | TGTGCCAGCAGTGGCTGGGGCGGGAGGTACAATGAGCAGTTCTTC
16 | - | TRBJ1-5 | - | TRBV6-1 | CASSEFVRASNQPQHF | TGTGCCAGCAGTGAATTTGTCAGGGCAAGCAATCAGCCCCAGCATTTT
11 | TRBD1 | TRBJ1-4 | - | TRBV7-9 | CASSTGQELFF | TGTGCCAGCAGCACGGGACAGGAACTGTTTTTT
15 | TRBD2 | TRBJ2-1 | once | TRBV30 | CAWSSGRGLDNEQFF | TGTGCCTGGAGTTCGGGGAGGGGTCTCGACAATGAGCAGTTCTTC
15 | TRBD1 | TRBJ1-3 | - | TRBV5-1 | CASSLASGGMSTIYF | TGCGCCAGCAGCTTGGCTTCAGGGGGGATGAGCACCATATATTTT
10 | - | TRBJ2-7 | - | TRBV23-1 | CASAGNEQYF | TGCGCCAGCGCAGGGAACGAGCAGTACTTC
14 | - | TRBJ2-1 | - | TRBV19 | CATVNTPSYNEQFF | TGTGCCACAGTCAATACACCCTCCTACAATGAGCAGTTCTTC
14 | - | TRBJ1-3 | few | TRBV11-2 | CASSSTRGGNTIYF | TGTGCCAGCAGCTCTACCCGGGGTGGAAACACCATATATTTT
16 | - | TRBJ2-3 | - | TRBV9 | CASSVGSGTSTDTQYF | TGTGCCAGCAGCGTAGGTTCTGGGACTAGCACAGATACGCAGTATTTT
12 | - | TRBJ2-5 | - | TRBV9 | CASSGGLGTQYF | TGTGCCAGCAGCGGCGGACTGGGGACCCAGTACTTC
19 | TRBD2 | TRBJ2-1 | - | TRBV7-3 | CASSPRWAGAFSSYNEQFF | TGTGCCAGCAGCCCACGGTGGGCGGGAGCCTTCAGCTCCTACAATGAGCAGTTCTTC
14 | TRBD1 | TRBJ2-7 | - | TRBV4-1 | CASSSRTGVYEQYF | TGCGCCAGCAGCTCTCGGACAGGGGTTTACGAGCAGTACTTC
15 | - | TRBJ1-4 | - | TRBV28 | CASRLGVALNEKLFF | TGTGCCAGCCGCCTAGGAGTCGCTCTTAATGAAAAACTGTTTTTT
14 | - | TRBJ2-1 | - | TRBV10-3 | CAISGRFSYNEQFF | TGTGCCATCAGTGGTCGGTTCTCCTACAATGAGCAGTTCTTC
14 | TRBD1 | TRBJ1-2 | - | TRBV30 | CAWRVRGQLYGYTF | TGTGCCTGGAGAGTTAGGGGACAGCTCTATGGCTACACCTTC
15 | TRBD2 | TRBJ2-3 | - | TRBV2 | CASSASGKSTDTQYF | TGTGCCAGCAGCGCTAGCGGAAAGAGCACAGATACGCAGTATTTT
15 | TRBD1 | TRBJ2-7 | once | TRBV6-5 | CASSYGQGLSYEQYF | TGTGCCAGCAGTTACGGACAGGGTCTCTCCTACGAGCAGTACTTC
15 | - | TRBJ2-2 | - | TRBV7-7 | CASSPGQRNTGELFF | TGTGCTAGCAGCCCTGGACAGAGGAACACCGGGGAGCTGTTTTTT
14 | TRBD1 | TRBJ1-1 | - | TRBV2 | CASTGGQVLTEAFF | TGTGCCAGCACGGGGGGACAGGTTTTGACTGAAGCTTTCTTT
11 | - | TRBJ1-4 | - | TRBV7-9 | CASQVLEKLFF | TGTGCCAGCCAGGTTTTGGAAAAACTGTTTTTT
16 | - | TRBJ1-6 | - | TRBV2 | CASRRDSSSYNSPLHF | TGTGCCAGCAGGAGAGACAGTAGCTCCTATAATTCACCCCTCCACTTT
14 | - | TRBJ2-1 | - | TRBV6-6 | CASISPGAFNEQFF | TGTGCCAGCATCTCTCCGGGAGCCTTCAATGAGCAGTTCTTC